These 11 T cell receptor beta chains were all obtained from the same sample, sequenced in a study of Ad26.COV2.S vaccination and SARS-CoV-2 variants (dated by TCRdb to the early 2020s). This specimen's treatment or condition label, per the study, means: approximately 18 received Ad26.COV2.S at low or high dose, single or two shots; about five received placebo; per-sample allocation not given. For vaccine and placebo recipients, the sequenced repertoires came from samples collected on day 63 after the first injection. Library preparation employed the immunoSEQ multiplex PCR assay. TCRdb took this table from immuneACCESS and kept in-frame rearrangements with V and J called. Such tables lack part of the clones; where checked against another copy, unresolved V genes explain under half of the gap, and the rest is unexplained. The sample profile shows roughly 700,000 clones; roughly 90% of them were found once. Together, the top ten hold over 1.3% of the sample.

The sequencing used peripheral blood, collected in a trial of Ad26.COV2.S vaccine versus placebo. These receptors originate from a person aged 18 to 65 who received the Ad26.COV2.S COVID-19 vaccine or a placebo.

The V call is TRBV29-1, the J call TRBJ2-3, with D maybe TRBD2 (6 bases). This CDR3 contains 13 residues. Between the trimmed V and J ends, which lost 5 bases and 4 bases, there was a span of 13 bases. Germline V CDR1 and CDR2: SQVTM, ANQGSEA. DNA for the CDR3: TGCAGCGTTTCTCCCCGACTAGCAGATACGCAGTATTTT. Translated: CSVSPRLADTQYF.

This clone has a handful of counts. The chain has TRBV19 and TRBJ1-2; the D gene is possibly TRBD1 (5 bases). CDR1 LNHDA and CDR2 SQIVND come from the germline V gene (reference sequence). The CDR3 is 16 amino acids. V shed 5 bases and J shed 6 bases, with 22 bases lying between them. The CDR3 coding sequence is TGTGCCAGTAGTCCCCAGACGTACCGGGGCTTCCATGGCTACACCTTC. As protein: CASSPQTYRGFHGYTF.

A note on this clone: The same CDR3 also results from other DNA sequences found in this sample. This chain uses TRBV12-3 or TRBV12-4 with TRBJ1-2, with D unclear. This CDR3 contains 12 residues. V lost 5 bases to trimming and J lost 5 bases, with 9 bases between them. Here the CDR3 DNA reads TGTGCCAGCAGTCCCGGGCCTTATGGCTACACCTTC. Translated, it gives CASSPGPYGYTF.

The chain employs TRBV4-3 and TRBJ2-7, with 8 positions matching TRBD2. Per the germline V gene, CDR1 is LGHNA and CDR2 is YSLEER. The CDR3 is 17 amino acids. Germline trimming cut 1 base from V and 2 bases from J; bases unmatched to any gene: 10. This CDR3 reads CASSQGIPGGPPYEQYF. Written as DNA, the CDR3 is TGCGCCAGCAGCCAAGGGATCCCGGGGGGGCCTCCCTACGAGCAGTACTTC.

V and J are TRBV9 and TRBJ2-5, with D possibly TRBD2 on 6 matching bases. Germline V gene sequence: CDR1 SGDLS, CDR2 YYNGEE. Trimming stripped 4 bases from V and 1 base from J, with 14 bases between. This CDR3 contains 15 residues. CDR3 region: CASSRGRGSQETQYF. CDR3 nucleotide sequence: TGTGCCAGCAGCCGTGGACGGGGGAGCCAAGAGACCCAGTACTTC.

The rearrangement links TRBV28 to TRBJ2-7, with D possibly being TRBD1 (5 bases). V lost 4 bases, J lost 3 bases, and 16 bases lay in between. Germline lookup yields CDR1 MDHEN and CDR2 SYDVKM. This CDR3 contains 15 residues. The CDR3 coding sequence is TGTGCCAGCAGTTCCTCCGGACATCCGTTCTACGAGCAGTACTTC. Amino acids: CASSSSGHPFYEQYF.

The CDR3 loop is CASSLSQVNTGELFF. Here the CDR3 DNA reads TGCGCCAGCAGCTTGTCCCAAGTGAACACCGGGGAGCTGTTTTTT. The rearrangement uses TRBV5-1 and TRBJ2-2; D remains unclear. Germline CDR1 and CDR2: SGHRS and YFSETQ. V shed 1 base and J shed 1 base, with 8 bases lying between them. This CDR3 comprises 15 residues.

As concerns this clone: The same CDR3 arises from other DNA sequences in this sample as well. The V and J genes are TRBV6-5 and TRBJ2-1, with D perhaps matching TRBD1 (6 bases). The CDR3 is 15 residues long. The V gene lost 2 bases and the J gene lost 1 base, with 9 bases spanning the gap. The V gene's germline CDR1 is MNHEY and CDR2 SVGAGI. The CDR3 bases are TGTGCCAGCAGTTACGGCAGGGGATCCTACAATGAGCAGTTCTTC. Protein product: CASSYGRGSYNEQFF.

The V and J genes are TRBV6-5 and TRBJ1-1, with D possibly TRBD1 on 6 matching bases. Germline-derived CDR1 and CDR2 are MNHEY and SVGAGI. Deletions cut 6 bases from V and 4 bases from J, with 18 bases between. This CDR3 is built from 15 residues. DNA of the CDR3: TGTGCCAGCAGCCGCTTACAGGGCTGGGGCACTGAAGCTTTCTTT. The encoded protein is CASSRLQGWGTEAFF.

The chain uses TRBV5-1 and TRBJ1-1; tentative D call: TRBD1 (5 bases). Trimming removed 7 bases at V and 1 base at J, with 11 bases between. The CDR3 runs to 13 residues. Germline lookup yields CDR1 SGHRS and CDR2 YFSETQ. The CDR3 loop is CASAYGGNTEAFF. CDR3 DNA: TGCGCCAGCGCCTACGGGGGGAACACTGAAGCTTTCTTT.

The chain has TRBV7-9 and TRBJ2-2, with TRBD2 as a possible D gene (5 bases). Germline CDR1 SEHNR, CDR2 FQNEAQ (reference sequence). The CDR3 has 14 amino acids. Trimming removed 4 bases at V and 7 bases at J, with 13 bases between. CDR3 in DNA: TGTGCCAGCAGCTCGAGGGCTACTAGCGGGGAGCTGTTTTTT. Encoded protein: CASSSRATSGELFF.